This T cell receptor beta chain derives from a study of T cell responses to AZD1222 COVID-19 vaccine. TCRdb's copy holds only in-frame clones and misses some; the assay was immunoSEQ multiplex PCR. The sample shows just over 60,000 clones, 76% of them seen only once. Findings and limits, study-wide: Spike was spanned by vaccine-associated CD4 TCRs, with dominance at 160-218 and 743-854. Baseline antibody screening turned up just six or seven seropositive AZD1222 recipients. No day 14 peak samples; only post-peak repertoires were characterized.

As concerns this clone: As yet, its antigen is unknown.

The CDR3 has 14 amino acids. V shed 6 bases, J shed 8 bases, and the junction held 8 bases outside the gene matches. Germline V lookup: CDR1 MNHNY, CDR2 SVGAGI (reference sequence). The chain links TRBV6-6 to TRBJ1-5; 9 nucleotides align to TRBD1. Here the sequenced sample was peripheral blood, taken on day 0 of AZD1222 vaccination. This clonotype originated in an adult in good health. In nucleotides, the CDR3 is TGTGCCAGCAGAACCACAGGGGGCTTGGAGCCCCAGCATTTT. Protein sequence: CASRTTGGLEPQHF.